The sequence of this T cell receptor (beta chain) was determined in a study of blood T cell repertoires in COVID-19. Whole-study context: Some COVID-19 samples were acute and others convalescent; all came from the United States, Italy and Spain. T cells, B-cell-depleted T cells, or PBMCs supplied cDNA or gDNA.

Germline CDR1 reads LGHDT; CDR2 reads YNNKEL (reference sequence). CDR3 length: 14 residues. V shed 3 bases and J 6 bases; nucleotides not matched to a gene: 2. Original data processing: Nucleated cell counts were estimated from reference gene primer amplification. Sequenced by immunoSEQ multiplex PCR; TCRdb stores in-frame clones only, minus some. V and J calls and clone size follow that table, whereas D and trimming were derived from the DNA. There are under 100,000 clones in the sample; around 90% occur only once, and 4.6% lies in the top ten. The sequence was collected from a middle-aged man with active COVID-19. The material sequenced was peripheral blood. This sequence joins TRBV3-1 (or the pseudogene TRBV3-2) and TRBJ1-6; the match to TRBD1 covers 7 bases. CDR3 in DNA: TGTGCCAGCAGCCAGGGACAGTTTAATTCACCCCTCCACTTT. This gives the protein CASSQGQFNSPLHF.